The 10 T cell receptor beta chains listed next were all sequenced from one sample in a study of blood T cell repertoires in COVID-19. Method: immunoSEQ multiplex PCR; TCRdb's copy keeps in-frame clones and lacks some. This sample has 150,000 or so clones, with roughly nine tenths found just once. Sequencing used peripheral blood. These receptors originate from a middle-aged woman with acute or convalescent COVID-19.

The chain joins TRBV18 to TRBJ2-3; 9 bases map to TRBD1. CDR1 is KGHSH and CDR2 is LQKENI in the germline V gene. After removal of 4 bases from V and 0 bases from J, the junction contained 2 bases not matched to a gene. The CDR3 runs to 15 residues. CDR3 loop: CASSRTGASTDTQYF. CDR3 in DNA: TGTGCCAGCTCACGGACAGGGGCTAGCACAGATACGCAGTATTTT.

This chain uses TRBV2 with TRBJ1-1, with a weak D call TRBD1 (5 bases). Trimming removed 7 bases from V and 2 bases from J, with 14 bases in between. The CDR3 sequence is 14 residues long. Germline V CDR1 and CDR2: SNHLY, FYNNEI. The CDR3 spells CASIQTELNTEAFF. The CDR3 nucleotides are TGTGCCAGCATTCAGACAGAACTAAACACTGAAGCTTTCTTT.

J is TRBJ1-5 and V is TRBV7-2; D gene uncertain. CDR1 is SGHTA and CDR2 is FQGNSA in the germline V gene. There are 15 residues in the CDR3. The ends were cut back, 3 bases at V and 0 bases at J, with 9 bases in the middle. The CDR3 DNA reads as TGTGCCAGCAGCTTTACCGGGAATAGCAATCAGCCCCAGCATTTT. Translated: CASSFTGNSNQPQHF.

J is TRBJ1-4 and V is TRBV7-9, with D hard to call. The CDR3 has 14 amino acids. Germline-derived CDR1 and CDR2 are SEHNR and FQNEAQ (reference sequence). Trimming removed 4 bases from V and 7 bases from J, with 13 bases in between. The CDR3 nucleotides are TGTGCCAGCAGCTCCGGGAAAAAGATTGAAAAACTGTTTTTT. It encodes CASSSGKKIEKLFF.

The V gene is TRBV19, the J gene TRBJ2-7, with D maybe TRBD1 (5 bases). Trimming pared 10 bases from V and 0 bases from J, leaving 16 bases between. The CDR3 sequence is 14 residues long. Germline CDR1 and CDR2: LNHDA and SQIVND (reference sequence). CDR3 amino acids: CATSNQGSSYEQYF. The CDR3 DNA reads as TGTGCCACAAGTAACCAGGGTAGCTCCTACGAGCAGTACTTC.

This chain links TRBV5-1 with TRBJ2-3, with 10 bases that match TRBD1. The J segment lost 0 bases and the V segment lost 3 bases, leaving 4 bases of the junction unmatched. Germline V gene lookup returns CDR1 SGHRS and CDR2 YFSETQ. The CDR3 loop spans 16 amino acids. As DNA, the CDR3 is TGCGCCAGCAGCTCGACAGGGGGCATTAGCACAGATACGCAGTATTTT. It yields the protein CASSSTGGISTDTQYF.

The chain employs TRBV6-4 and TRBJ1-1; tentative D call: TRBD1 (6 bases). V was pared by 5 bases and J by 1 base, with 11 bases between. The length of the CDR3 is 14 residues. Germline values: CDR1 MRHNA, CDR2 SNTAGT. Here the CDR3 DNA reads TGTGCCAGCAGTTCACAGGGTTGGAACACTGAAGCTTTCTTT. It yields the protein CASSSQGWNTEAFF.

V and J are TRBV7-2 and TRBJ2-4; 9 nucleotides match TRBD1. The CDR3 extends over 17 amino acids. In germline, CDR1 is SGHTA, CDR2 FQGNSA. V was clipped by 5 bases and J by 0 bases; unmatched bases: 8. The CDR3 here is CASSPRQGESAKNIQYF. CDR3 nucleotide sequence: TGTGCCAGCAGCCCTCGACAGGGGGAATCAGCCAAAAACATTCAGTACTTC. Filled out from reference TRBV7-2 and TRBJ2-4, the complete variable domain reads GAGVSQSPSNKVTEKGKDVELRCDPISGHTALYWYRQSLGQGLEFLIYFQGNSAPDKSGLPSDRFSAERTGGSVSTLTIQRTQQEDSAVYLCASSPRQGESAKNIQYFGAGTRLSVL.

Points on this clone: At one end, the junction sequence differs from germline, possibly due to a read error. Other nucleotide sequences in the sample specify the same CDR3. The chain joins TRBV19 to TRBJ1-6; weak D call: TRBD1 (5 bases). The CDR3 is made up of 15 amino acids. The germline CDR1 and CDR2 sequences are LNHDA and SQIVND (reference sequence). The CDR3 protein is CASSLSGTGDSPLHF. The CDR3, as DNA: TGTGCCAGTAGTCTCTCCGGGACTGGGGATTCACCTCTCCACTTT.

The V call is TRBV6-2 or TRBV6-3, the J call TRBJ2-7; no firm D call. The CDR3 runs 15 residues. Trimming took off 0 bases at V and 0 bases at J, with 9 bases between the two ends. Germline lookup yields CDR1 MNHEY and CDR2 SVGEGT. The CDR3 is CASSYSSTSSYEQYF. The DNA for the CDR3 is TGTGCCAGCAGTTACTCCTCCACGAGCTCCTACGAGCAGTACTTC.